This T cell receptor (beta chain) is from a study of Graves' ophthalmopathy and Graves' hyperthyroidism. The CDR3 covers 10 residues. V lost 3 bases, J lost 4 bases, and 3 bases lay in between. Germline lookup yields CDR1 DFQATT and CDR2 SNEGSKA (reference sequence). This clonotype occurred many times. RNA transcripts were the template, and TCR beta CDR3 regions were amplified from them. First-round RT-PCR employed HTBI primers, with a second-round multiplex PCR after it. Each CDR3 protein is one row after TCRdb ran MiXCR on the multiplex PCR reads. This sample has hundreds of thousands of distinct CDR3 sequences; about 20% occur once, and the top ten carry approximately 7%.

This TCR was recovered from a woman aged 18-29 years with stable Graves' hyperthyroidism. Some clones in this sample may be carry-over from other donors' samples. The chain links TRBV20-1 to TRBJ1-2; no clear D gene. The sequenced sample was peripheral blood. As DNA, the CDR3 is TGCAGTGCTAGCCGCTATGGCTACACCTTC. This encodes CSASRYGYTF.